The entry that follows covers one T cell receptor beta chain sequence. It lacks a known antigen. One base away there is no much larger clone; base qualities are not given. Reading the germline V gene (reference sequence) gives CDR1 GTSNPN and CDR2 SVGIG. At the junction V is shortened by 0 bases and J by 3 bases, with 14 bases in between. Measured from the cysteine to the phenylalanine, the CDR3 is 15 residues long. The DNA shown is the 45-base CDR3, in frame from base 1. This sample was taken from a study of T cell responses to AZD1222 COVID-19 vaccine (dated by TCRdb to the early 2020s). Describing the broader study: TCR sequencing covered some 250 trial participants: about 210 given two doses of AZD1222 and about 26 given two doses of MenACWY control vaccine. Enrollment into the trials was organized by age into subgroups of 18-55, 56-69 and 70-plus years, and those subgroups contained roughly 140, 27 and 60 TCR-sequenced participants, respectively.

In the paper's terms, the time point label means: about 28 days (+/-7) after the second vaccine dose. AZD1222 recipients whose second dose came at about 4 weeks and those whose second dose came at about 12 weeks were combined into one group, since spike-specific TCR depth and breadth did not differ between the two schedules. Vaccinee samples were obtained from the UK trials COV001 and COV002, which included a single-blind randomized controlled phase 2/3 trial of AZD1222 (ChAdOx1 nCoV-19) in healthy adults. Trial participant PBMC samples were collected at day 0 and day 28 after the second dose for TCRbeta chain sequencing. The investigation overall reported the following: The vaccine-associated CD4 TCRs covered the entire spike protein, and the dominant responses fell in regions 160-218 and 743-854. In the small 56-69-year group, the increase in depth fell short of significance, most likely because of low power. Conclusions about previously exposed vaccinees are limited because only a handful of AZD1222 recipients were SARS-CoV-2 seropositive at baseline. After two AZD1222 doses, both the breadth and the depth of spike-specific TCRs were significantly higher than at day 0 and than in MenACWY recipients. Participants were mostly white British, with more females than males. The authors suggested clonal diversity may have been underestimated. Because no day 14 peak-response samples were available, repertoires were characterized only after the peak T cell response. Reportedly, close to half of the unique spike-specific TCRs recognized epitopes lying outside the regions that are mutated in the B.1.351 and B.1.1.7 variants.

The CDR3 regions of human TCRbeta chains were analyzed by immunosequencing. The original pipeline was this. Repertoire TCRs were checked for matches against a reference library of SARS-CoV-2-specific TCRs that had been generated using the MIRA antigen-specificity platform. Breadth meant the fraction of unique TCRs that were SARS-CoV-2-associated, whereas depth meant the fraction of total T cells that were SARS-CoV-2-associated. Using the MIRA data, every spike-specific TCR was mapped to the spike region that the TCR reacted to and assigned to either a CD4 or a CD8 class. Log10-transformed breadth and depth values were compared by one-way ANOVA with Sidak's multiple comparisons tests. TCRdb took this table from immuneACCESS and kept in-frame rearrangements with V and J called. Such tables lack part of the clones; where checked against another copy, unresolved V genes explain under half of the gap, and the rest is unexplained. The D gene and trimming were derived from the DNA, and the V and J assignments and clone size from that table. Recorded for this sample are around 56,000 clones; more than 70% of them occurred a single time. The top ten constitute roughly 15% of the sample.

This receptor chain uses TRBV30 and TRBJ1-1; the D gene cannot be named for sure. The material sequenced was peripheral blood, taken 28 days after the second AZD1222 dose. The clonotype was recovered from an adult who received the AZD1222 COVID-19 vaccine. The CDR3 corresponds to CAWSVRGLEYTEAFF. The nucleotide sequence reads TGTGCCTGGAGTGTACGGGGTTTGGAATACACTGAAGCTTTCTTT.